The rows below give T cell receptor beta chains drawn from one sample of a study of cytomegalovirus exposure and HLA in healthy donors. Here immunoSEQ multiplex PCR was the method, and the copy in TCRdb shows in-frame clones only, minus some. The sample records roughly 100,000 clones, roughly 82% being singletons. Sequencing used PBMCs. The receptors come from a man aged 50-59 years in good health and CMV-seronegative. Both conserved end residues are part of each CDR3. D genes are given only for firm matches. Clone sizes are given selectively: once, few, many, or a class where the clone is expanded.

d_gene | abundance | j_gene | v_gene | CDR3aa | CDR3nt
- | - | TRBJ1-4 | TRBV5-4 | CASSGGREEQVKLFF | TGTGCCAGCAGTGGCGGGCGGGAAGAACAGGTGAAACTGTTTTTT
- | few | TRBJ2-1 | TRBV6-6 | CASSYEGRGAVFF | TGTGCCAGCAGTTATGAGGGCAGAGGAGCGGTGTTCTTC
TRBD2 | few | TRBJ2-2 | TRBV10-2 | CASGGLAGGELFF | TGCGCCAGCGGGGGACTAGCCGGCGGGGAGCTGTTTTTT
TRBD1 | - | TRBJ1-1 | TRBV19 | CASTSPTGLEAFF | TGTGCCAGTACTTCTCCGACAGGGCTTGAAGCTTTCTTT
- | - | TRBJ1-1 | TRBV6-5 | CATLRSTEAFF | TGTGCCACACTCCGGAGCACTGAAGCTTTCTTT
- | - | TRBJ1-1 | TRBV5-4 | CASSAGTDGRNTEAFF | TGTGCCAGCAGCGCGGGGACGGACGGAAGAAACACTGAAGCTTTCTTT
TRBD2 | - | TRBJ2-3 | TRBV10-1 | CASSDWGLAGLNTDTQYF | TGCGCCAGCAGTGATTGGGGACTAGCGGGCCTGAACACAGATACGCAGTATTTT
- | - | TRBJ2-3 | TRBV2 | CASRRISRTDTQYF | TGTGCCAGCAGAAGGATTAGCCGCACAGATACGCAGTATTTT
TRBD1 | once | TRBJ1-5 | TRBV6-6 | CASSGQGWQPQHF | TGTGCCAGCAGTGGACAGGGCTGGCAGCCCCAGCATTTT
- | - | TRBJ2-2 | TRBV7-3 | CASSLASGATGELFF | TGTGCCAGCAGCTTGGCCAGCGGTGCCACCGGGGAGCTGTTTTTT
- | few | TRBJ2-1 | TRBV28 | CASRQTQGYREFF | TGTGCCAGCAGACAAACGCAGGGGTATCGGGAGTTCTTC
TRBD2 | - | TRBJ2-1 | TRBV27 | CASSLWSGSYNEQFF | TGTGCCAGCAGTTTATGGAGCGGGAGCTACAATGAGCAGTTCTTC
- | few | TRBJ1-2 | TRBV25-1 | CASSDGGVYGYTF | TGTGCCAGCAGTGATGGAGGGGTTTATGGCTACACCTTC
- | - | TRBJ1-2 | TRBV7-9 | CASSLAWGVGYGYTF | TGTGCCAGCAGCTTAGCGTGGGGGGTCGGCTATGGCTACACCTTC